Sequencing of this T cell receptor beta chain was carried out in a study of blood T cell repertoires in COVID-19. Study as a whole: COVID-19 samples collected from the United States, Italy and Spain covered acute and convalescent phases. The analysed material was cDNA or gDNA that came from T cells, B-cell-depleted T cells, or PBMCs.

Per the study methods: Quantification of nucleated cells was approximated via reference gene primer amplification. Only in-frame clones appear in the TCRdb table, and some are missing; sequencing was by immunoSEQ multiplex PCR. From that table come the V and J calls and clone size; the DNA was used to work out D and trimming. The data show around 240,000 clones, roughly 84% seen once. This clone showed up just once. CDR3 length: 16 amino acids. In germline, CDR1 is SGHRS, CDR2 YFSETQ. V was clipped by 2 bases and J by 7 bases, with 16 bases between them. The J gene is TRBJ1-6, the V gene TRBV5-1; the D is unclear. The sequence came from a middle-aged man with acute or convalescent COVID-19. Source material: peripheral blood. The CDR3 reads CASSLSPRTENSPLHF. DNA for the CDR3: TGCGCCAGCAGCTTAAGTCCGCGAACAGAAAATTCACCCCTCCACTTT. Full variable domain (remainder filled in from reference TRBV5-1 and TRBJ1-6): KAGVTQTPRYLIKTRGQQVTLSCSPISGHRSVSWYQQTPGQGLQFLFEYFSETQRNKGNFPGRFSGRQFSNSRSEMNVSTLELGDSALYLCASSLSPRTENSPLHFGNGTRLTVT.